The clone carrying this T cell receptor beta chain was counted ten times or more. The data are from a study of low-dose radiotherapy and immunotherapy resistance in tumors. CDR3 length equals 12 residues. Trimming removed 8 bases at V and 2 bases at J, with 10 bases between. Described time point: before trial treatment. Treatment of the donors consisted of nivolumab and ipilimumab (plus aspirin, low-dose cyclophosphamide and low-dose radiotherapy). With TRAV- and TRBV-specific primers, first-strand cDNA was made, covering the alpha and beta chains. The TCRs were subjected to amplification over 20 PCR cycles employing a constant-region primer in conjunction with a V-primer adapter. It was by in vitro transcription that isolated mRNA was amplified. One entry per CDR3 protein, called by TCRdb with MiXCR from the reads. Of under 95,000 distinct CDR3 sequences listed, 18% are singletons.

The starting material was PBMCs, obtained before treatment. This sequence originates from a male donor with prostate cancer. The V gene is TRBV12-3 or TRBV12-4, the J gene TRBJ2-7; D might be TRBD1 or TRBD2, each matching 5 bases. CDR3 in amino acids: CASSPGPYEQYF. The CDR3 DNA follows: TGTGCCAGCTCCCCGGGACCCTACGAGCAGTACTTC.